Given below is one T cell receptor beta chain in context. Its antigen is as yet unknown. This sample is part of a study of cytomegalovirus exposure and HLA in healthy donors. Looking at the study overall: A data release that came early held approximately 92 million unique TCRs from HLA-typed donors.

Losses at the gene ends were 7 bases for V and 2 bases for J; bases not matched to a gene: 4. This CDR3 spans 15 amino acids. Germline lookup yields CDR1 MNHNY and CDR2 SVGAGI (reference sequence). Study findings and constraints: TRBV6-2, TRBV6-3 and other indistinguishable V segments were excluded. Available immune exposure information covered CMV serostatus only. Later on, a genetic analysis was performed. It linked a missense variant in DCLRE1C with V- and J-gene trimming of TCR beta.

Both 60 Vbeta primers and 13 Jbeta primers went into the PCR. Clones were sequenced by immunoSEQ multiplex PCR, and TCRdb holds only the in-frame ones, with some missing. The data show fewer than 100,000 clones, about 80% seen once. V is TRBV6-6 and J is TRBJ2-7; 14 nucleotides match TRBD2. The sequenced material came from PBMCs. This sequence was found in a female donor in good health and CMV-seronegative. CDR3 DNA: TGTGCCAGCATCGGGACTAGCGGGAGTCCCTACGAGCAGTACTTC. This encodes CASIGTSGSPYEQYF.